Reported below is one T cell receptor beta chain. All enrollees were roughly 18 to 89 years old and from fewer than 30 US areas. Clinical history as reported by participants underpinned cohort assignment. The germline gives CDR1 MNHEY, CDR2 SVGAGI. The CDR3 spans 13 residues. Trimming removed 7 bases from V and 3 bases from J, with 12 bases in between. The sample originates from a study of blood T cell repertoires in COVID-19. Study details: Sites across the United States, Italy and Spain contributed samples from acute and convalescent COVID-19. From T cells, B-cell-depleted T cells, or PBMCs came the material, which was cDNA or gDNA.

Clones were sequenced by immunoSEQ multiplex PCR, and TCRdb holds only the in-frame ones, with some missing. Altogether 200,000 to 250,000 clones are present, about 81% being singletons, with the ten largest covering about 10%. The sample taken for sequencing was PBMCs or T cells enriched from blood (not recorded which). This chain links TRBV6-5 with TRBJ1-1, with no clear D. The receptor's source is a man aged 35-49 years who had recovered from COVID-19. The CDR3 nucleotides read TGTGCCAGCATAGGGCGCGGGTACACTGAAGCTTTCTTT. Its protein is CASIGRGYTEAFF.